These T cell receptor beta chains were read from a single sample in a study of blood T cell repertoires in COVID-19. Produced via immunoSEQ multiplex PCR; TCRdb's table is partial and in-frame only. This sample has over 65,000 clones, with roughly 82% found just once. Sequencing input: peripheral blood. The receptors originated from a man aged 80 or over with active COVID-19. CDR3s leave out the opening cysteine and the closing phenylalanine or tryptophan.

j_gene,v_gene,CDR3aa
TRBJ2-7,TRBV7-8,ASSLLRRGPREQY
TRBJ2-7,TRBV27,ASSLSKGQAYEQY
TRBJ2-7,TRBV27,ASGRGGSNSHMYEQY
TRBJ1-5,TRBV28,ASSLNGQKTNQPQH
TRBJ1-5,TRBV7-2,ASSWGGRDQPQH
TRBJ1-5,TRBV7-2,ASSLRTGSNQPQH
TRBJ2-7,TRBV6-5,ASSRGRASGEQY
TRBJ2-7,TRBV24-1,ATSDFGTGTGKYEQY
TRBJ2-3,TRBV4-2,ASSPKRGQGAGDTQY
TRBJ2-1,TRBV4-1,ASSHSGGAAPEQF
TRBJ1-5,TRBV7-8,ASSPYLQGNQPQH
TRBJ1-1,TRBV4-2,ASSHVGGGNREAF
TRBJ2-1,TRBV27,ASSFRWVWEGYNEQF
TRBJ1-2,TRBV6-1,ASSEGGPNYGYT
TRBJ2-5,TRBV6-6,ASSSEETQY
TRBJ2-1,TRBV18,ASSPPRRTSGHNEQF
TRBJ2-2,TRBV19,ASSPGLASTGELF
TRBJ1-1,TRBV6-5,ASSAGLMNTEAF
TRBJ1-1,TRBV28,ASSFGGRYEAF
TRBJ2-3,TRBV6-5,ASAGTGIKDTQY
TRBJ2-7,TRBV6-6,ASSRGRGGSPWEQY
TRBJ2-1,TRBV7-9,ASSPRVAGVNEQF
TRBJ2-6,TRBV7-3,ASSLTAGPGANVLT
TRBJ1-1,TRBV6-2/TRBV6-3,ASSYSIRGAEAF
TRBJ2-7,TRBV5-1,ASYAGGSSYEQY
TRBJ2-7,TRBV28,ASSLPQNKQY
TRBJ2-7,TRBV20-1,SARDLYEQY
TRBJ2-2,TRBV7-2,ASRGGQGAMVGELF
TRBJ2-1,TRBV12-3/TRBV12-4,ASGAEVYNEQF
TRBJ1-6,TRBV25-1,ASRGTGVLNSPLH
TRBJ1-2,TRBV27,ASSLGQGRPNYGYT